These 25 T cell receptor beta chains were all obtained from the same sample, sequenced in a study of blood T cell repertoires in COVID-19. The repertoire was sequenced with immunoSEQ multiplex PCR; TCRdb's copy has only in-frame clones and lacks some. Here the sample spans a few hundred thousand clones, roughly 80% being singletons. The material sequenced was peripheral blood. The receptors were gathered from a man aged 80 or over with acute or convalescent COVID-19.

On this clone: The same CDR3 can be traced to other DNA sequences in this sample. The V call is TRBV9, the J call TRBJ2-2; possible D gene TRBD1, 5 bases. V was clipped by 0 bases and J by 4 bases, with 7 bases between them. The length of the CDR3 is 14 residues. Germline loops: CDR1 SGDLS, CDR2 YYNGEE. The CDR3 DNA reads TGTGCCAGCAGCGTAGGGCAGGGCACCGGGGAGCTGTTTTTT. It is translated as CASSVGQGTGELFF.

The chain links TRBV7-2 to TRBJ1-5, with TRBD1 identical over 7 bases. CDR3 length: 18 residues. Germline V gene lookup returns CDR1 SGHTA and CDR2 FQGNSA. V shed 0 bases and J 0 bases; nucleotides not matched to a gene: 8. As DNA, the CDR3 is TGTGCCAGCAGCTTAGCGGACAGGTTAATAAGTAGCAATCAGCCCCAGCATTTT. Encoded protein: CASSLADRLISSNQPQHF. The full variable domain, its missing parts supplied by reference TRBV7-2 and TRBJ1-5, is GAGVSQSPSNKVTEKGKDVELRCDPISGHTALYWYRQSLGQGLEFLIYFQGNSAPDKSGLPSDRFSAERTGGSVSTLTIQRTQQEDSAVYLCASSLADRLISSNQPQHFGDGTRLSIL.

This clone was seen only once. This chain joins TRBV19 and TRBJ1-5; TRBD1 is a possible D gene (5 bases). Germline V lookup: CDR1 LNHDA, CDR2 SQIVND (reference sequence). Trimming took 1 base from V and 0 from J, leaving 13 bases between them. The CDR3 contains 17 residues. CDR3 in DNA: TGTGCCAGTAGTATAGTCGCTAGGACACGTAGCAATCAGCCCCAGCATTTT. Protein: CASSIVARTRSNQPQHF.

The chain combines TRBV11-2 with TRBJ2-3, with D perhaps matching TRBD1 (5 bases). The CDR3 covers 17 residues. The germline V and J ends were trimmed by 0 bases and 5 bases, with 18 bases remaining between them. Germline V lookup: CDR1 SGHAT, CDR2 FQNNGV. The CDR3 DNA sequence: TGTGCCAGCAGCTTAGAGGTGGATAGGGGTAGGAAAGATACGCAGTATTTT. Its protein is CASSLEVDRGRKDTQYF.

The gene calls are TRBV28 and TRBJ2-1, with 15 bases lining up with TRBD2. Germline V gene lookup returns CDR1 MDHEN and CDR2 SYDVKM. V lost 4 bases, J lost 9 bases, and 10 bases stayed unmatched. The CDR3 spans 17 residues. CDR3 amino acids: CASSSGLAGGVRVEQFF. The DNA for the CDR3 is TGTGCCAGCAGTTCGGGACTAGCGGGGGGTGTGCGCGTTGAGCAGTTCTTC.

This rearrangement joins TRBV4-2 to TRBJ2-3; TRBD2 aligns across 13 bases. V was pared by 0 bases and J by 4 bases, with 4 bases of the junction left unmatched. CDR1 and CDR2 from the germline V gene are LGHNA and YNFKEQ. The CDR3 loop spans 17 amino acids. As DNA, the CDR3 is TGTGCCAGCAGCCAAGATTCTGGACTAGCGGGGGCAGATACGCAGTATTTT. Translating it yields CASSQDSGLAGADTQYF.

In its sample, this clone was seen a few times. The rearrangement joins TRBV18 to TRBJ1-1, with unresolved D. The CDR3 covers 14 residues. The germline CDR1 and CDR2 sequences are KGHSH and LQKENI. Trimming removed 1 base from V and 2 bases from J, with 8 bases in between. The CDR3 sequence is CASSPQEINTEAFF. CDR3 bases: TGTGCCAGCTCACCACAGGAGATCAACACTGAAGCTTTCTTT.

The chain combines TRBV18 with TRBJ2-1, with 8 bases identical to TRBD1. This CDR3 spans 15 amino acids. Germline V gives CDR1 KGHSH, CDR2 LQKENI. The V segment lost 3 bases and the J segment 1 base; nucleotides outside the gene matches: 2. In nucleotides, the CDR3 is TGTGCCAGCTCACCGGGACAGGCATCCTACAATGAGCAGTTCTTC. Its protein product is CASSPGQASYNEQFF.

J is TRBJ2-3 and V is TRBV12-3 or TRBV12-4, with TRBD1 identical over 7 bases. After removal of 7 bases from V and 7 bases from J, the junction contained 5 bases not matched to a gene. The CDR3 contains 12 residues. CDR3 bases: TGTGCCAGCAATCGACAGGGCCATACGCAGTATTTT. This sequence encodes CASNRQGHTQYF.

The chain recombines TRBV6-5 with TRBJ1-4, with 9 bases matching TRBD1. CDR3 size: 14 residues. From germline, CDR1 is MNHEY and CDR2 SVGAGI. V lost 4 bases to trimming and J lost 8 bases; unmatched junction nucleotides: 5. In nucleotides, the CDR3 is TGTGCCAGCAGTTCAACAGGGGGCAGGGAAAAACTGTTTTTT. Its protein product is CASSSTGGREKLFF.

This clone was observed a single time. The CDR3 DNA sequence: TGTGCCAGCAGTTTACTAGCGAGAGATACGCAGTATTTT. This encodes CASSLLARDTQYF. The chain has TRBV28 and TRBJ2-3; possible D gene TRBD2, 6 bases. CDR1 MDHEN and CDR2 SYDVKM come from the germline V gene. V was cut by 2 bases and J by 5 bases, with 8 bases left in between. The CDR3 extends over 13 amino acids. Full variable domain (outside the CDR3, taken from reference TRBV28 and TRBJ2-3): DVKVTQSSRYLVKRTGEKVFLECVQDMDHENMFWYRQDPGLGLRLIYFSYDVKMKEKGDIPEGYSVSREKKERFSLILESASTNQTSMYLCASSLLARDTQYFGPGTRLTVL.

The V call is TRBV7-9, the J call TRBJ2-1; TRBD2 aligns across 14 bases. This CDR3 spans 15 amino acids. Germline lookup yields CDR1 SEHNR and CDR2 FQNEAQ (reference sequence). J lost 8 bases, V lost 4 bases, and 4 bases had no gene match. CDR3 protein: CASSSGLAGGYEQFF. The CDR3 DNA sequence: TGTGCCAGCAGCTCCGGACTAGCGGGAGGATATGAGCAGTTCTTC.

This clone was observed once. The genes are TRBV3-1 (or the pseudogene TRBV3-2) and TRBJ1-4, with TRBD1 as a possible D gene (6 bases). The CDR3 has 16 residues. Deletions cut 1 base from V and 15 bases from J, with 24 bases between. Germline V CDR1 and CDR2: LGHDT, YNNKEL (reference sequence). CDR3 sequence (DNA): TGTGCCAGCAGCCAAGGAATAGGGGGTACTCCCCAGGGGATGTTTTTT. Its protein is CASSQGIGGTPQGMFF.

This sequence joins TRBV28 and TRBJ2-7; 11 bases fit TRBD1. Per the germline V gene, CDR1 is MDHEN and CDR2 is SYDVKM. The CDR3 loop spans 16 amino acids. Trimming took 5 bases from V and 0 from J; bases not matched to a gene: 6. The CDR3 is CASSLGQGATSYEQYF. The CDR3 DNA sequence: TGTGCCAGCAGTCTAGGACAGGGGGCGACCTCCTACGAGCAGTACTTC.

The V gene is TRBV7-9, the J gene TRBJ2-7; the match to TRBD1 covers 9 bases. The J segment lost 3 bases and the V segment lost 6 bases, leaving 9 bases of the junction unmatched. Germline V gene sequence: CDR1 SEHNR, CDR2 FQNEAQ (reference sequence). The length of the CDR3 is 15 residues. Here the CDR3 reads CASSPGTGTYYEQYF. The CDR3 region has the DNA TGTGCCAGCAGTCCTGGGACAGGGACTTACTACGAGCAGTACTTC.

J is TRBJ1-5 and V is TRBV28; D possibly corresponds to TRBD1 (6 bases). CDR1 and CDR2 from the germline V gene are MDHEN and SYDVKM. CDR3 size: 14 residues. V was shortened by 5 bases and J by 6 bases, with 14 bases between the two germline ends. Here the CDR3 reads CASSDIRGGQPQHF. The CDR3 DNA reads TGTGCCAGCAGTGATATAAGGGGGGGTCAGCCCCAGCATTTT.

This clone appeared a few times. The chain has TRBV7-9 and TRBJ2-1; 7 positions match TRBD2. The J segment lost 4 bases and the V segment lost 3 bases, leaving 3 bases of the junction unmatched. The CDR3 covers 14 residues. Germline loops: CDR1 SEHNR, CDR2 FQNEAQ (reference sequence). The CDR3 DNA reads as TGTGCCAGCAGCTTGGGCGGGAGTTACAATGAGCAGTTCTTC. It is translated as CASSLGGSYNEQFF.

The J gene is TRBJ2-1, the V gene TRBV5-1; 8 bases agree with TRBD1. The length of the CDR3 is 18 residues. Germline V CDR1 and CDR2: SGHRS, YFSETQ. Germline trimming cut 0 bases from V and 3 bases from J; bases unmatched to any gene: 11. CDR3 sequence (DNA): TGCGCCAGCAGCTTGGAACGGCAGGGGGCCAGATACTACAATGAGCAGTTCTTC. This encodes CASSLERQGARYYNEQFF.

This chain links TRBV30 with TRBJ2-7, with a possible D match to TRBD1 (6 bases). The CDR3 is 13 residues long. Trimming shortened V by 3 bases and J by 6 bases, and 15 bases separated the two germline ends. Per germline, CDR1 GTSNPN and CDR2 SVGIG (reference sequence). The CDR3 here is CAWRHRALGEQYF. Here the CDR3 DNA reads TGTGCCTGGAGGCACAGGGCCCTGGGCGAGCAGTACTTC.

This clone was recorded once. This chain connects TRBV27 to TRBJ1-5, with D uncertain. CDR1 MNHEY and CDR2 SMNVEV come from the germline V gene (reference sequence). The CDR3 length is 14 residues. Trimming shortened V by 2 bases and J by 6 bases, and 11 bases separated the two germline ends. CDR3 in DNA: TGTGCCAGCAGTTTACACAAATCCAGTCAGCCCCAGCATTTT. Protein sequence: CASSLHKSSQPQHF.

This clone appeared once. The V call is TRBV30, the J call TRBJ1-3; D unresolved. This CDR3 has 13 amino acids. In germline, CDR1 is GTSNPN, CDR2 SVGIG (reference sequence). The V and J ends lost 1 base and 2 bases respectively, with 6 bases between them. CDR3: CAWSAHPGNTIYF. In DNA form, the CDR3 reads TGTGCCTGGAGTGCACACCCTGGAAACACCATATATTTT.

The chain joins TRBV3-1 (or the pseudogene TRBV3-2) to TRBJ1-2; D not resolved. CDR3 length equals 17 residues. The V end lost 0 bases, the J end lost 6 bases, and 20 bases lay between the germline ends. The germline V gene has CDR1 LGHDT and CDR2 YNNKEL (reference sequence). Here the CDR3 DNA reads TGTGCCAGCAGCCAAGAAGTGAACCCCACCAACTATGATGGCTACACCTTC. This translates into CASSQEVNPTNYDGYTF.

The chain employs TRBV19 and TRBJ1-5; D is undetermined. The V end was cut by 6 bases, the J end by 0 bases, with 12 bases between. Looked up from germline, CDR1 is LNHDA and CDR2 is SQIVND (reference sequence). CDR3 length: 15 amino acids. In DNA, the CDR3 is TGTGCCAGTAGGAGAAACCATAATAGCAATCAGCCCCAGCATTTT. This sequence encodes CASRRNHNSNQPQHF. The full variable domain, its missing parts supplied by reference TRBV19 and TRBJ1-5, is DGGITQSPKYLFRKEGQNVTLSCEQNLNHDAMYWYRQDPGQGLRLIYYSQIVNDFQKGDIAEGYSVSREKKESFPLTVTSAQKNPTAFYLCASRRNHNSNQPQHFGDGTRLSIL.

This chain joins TRBV19 and TRBJ2-7; 10 bases agree with TRBD1. Germline CDR1 and CDR2: LNHDA and SQIVND (reference sequence). This CDR3 has 13 amino acids. With 10 bases clipped from V and 5 bases from J, the junction kept 8 bases outside the gene matches. In DNA form, the CDR3 reads TGTGCCACCCGCTTGACAGGGGGCCACGAGCAGTACTTC. Encoded protein: CATRLTGGHEQYF.

The CDR3 is CASSPRQSGPYEQYF. As DNA, the CDR3 is TGTGCCAGCTCACCTCGACAAAGCGGTCCCTACGAGCAGTACTTC. This sequence joins TRBV18 and TRBJ2-7; tentative D call: TRBD2 (5 bases). Trimming pared 3 bases from V and 2 bases from J, leaving 14 bases between. Germline V gives CDR1 KGHSH, CDR2 LQKENI. The CDR3 consists of 15 residues. Looking up the rest from reference TRBV18 and TRBJ2-7 gives the full variable domain: NAGVMQNPRHLVRRRGQEARLRCSPMKGHSHVYWYRQLPEEGLKFMVYLQKENIIDESGMPKERFSAEFPKEGPSILRIQQVVRGDSAAYFCASSPRQSGPYEQYFGPGTRLTVT.